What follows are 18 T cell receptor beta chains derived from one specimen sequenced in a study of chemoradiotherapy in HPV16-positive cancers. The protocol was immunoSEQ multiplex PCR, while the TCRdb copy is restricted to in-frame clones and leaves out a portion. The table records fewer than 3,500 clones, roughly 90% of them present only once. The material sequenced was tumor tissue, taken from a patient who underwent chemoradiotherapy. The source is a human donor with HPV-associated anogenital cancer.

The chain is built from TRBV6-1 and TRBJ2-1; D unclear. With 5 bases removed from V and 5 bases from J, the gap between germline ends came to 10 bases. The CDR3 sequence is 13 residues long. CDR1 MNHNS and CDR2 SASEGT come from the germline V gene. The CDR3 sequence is CASSPRANNEQFF. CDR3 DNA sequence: TGTGCCAGCAGTCCCCGGGCCAACAATGAGCAGTTCTTC.

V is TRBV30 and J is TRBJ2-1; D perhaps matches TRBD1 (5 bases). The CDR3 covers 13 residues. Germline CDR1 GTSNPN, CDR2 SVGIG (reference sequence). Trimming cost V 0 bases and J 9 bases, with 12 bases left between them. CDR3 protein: CAWSVQGDSEQFF. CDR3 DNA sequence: TGTGCCTGGAGTGTACAAGGGGATAGTGAGCAGTTCTTC.

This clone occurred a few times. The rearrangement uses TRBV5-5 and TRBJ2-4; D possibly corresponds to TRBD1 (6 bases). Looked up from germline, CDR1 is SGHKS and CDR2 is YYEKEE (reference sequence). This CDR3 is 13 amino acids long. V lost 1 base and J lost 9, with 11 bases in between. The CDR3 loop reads CASSLLDSGIQYF. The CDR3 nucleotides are TGTGCCAGCAGCTTGTTGGACAGTGGCATTCAGTACTTC. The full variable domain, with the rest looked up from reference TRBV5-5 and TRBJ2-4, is DAGVTQSPTHLIKTRGQQVTLRCSPISGHKSVSWYQQVLGQGPQFIFQYYEKEERGRGNFPDRFSARQFPNYSSELNVNALLLGDSALYLCASSLLDSGIQYFGAGTRLSVL.

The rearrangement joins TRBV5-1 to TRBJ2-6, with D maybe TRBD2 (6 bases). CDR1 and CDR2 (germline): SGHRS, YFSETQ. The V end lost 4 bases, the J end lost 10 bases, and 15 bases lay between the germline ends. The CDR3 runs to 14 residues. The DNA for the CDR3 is TGCGCCAGCAGCCCCGGGACTGCCGCGAACGTCCTGACTTTC. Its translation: CASSPGTAANVLTF.

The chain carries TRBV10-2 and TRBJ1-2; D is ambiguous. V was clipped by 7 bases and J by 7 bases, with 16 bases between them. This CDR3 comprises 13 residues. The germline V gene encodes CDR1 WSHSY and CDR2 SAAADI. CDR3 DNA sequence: TGCGCCAGCACCGAAGTTCTGATGAGTGGCTACACCTTC. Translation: CASTEVLMSGYTF.

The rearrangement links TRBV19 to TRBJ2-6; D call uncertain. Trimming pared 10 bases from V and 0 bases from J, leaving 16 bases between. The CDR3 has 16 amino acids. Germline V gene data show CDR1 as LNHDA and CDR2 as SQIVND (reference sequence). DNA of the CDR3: TGTGCCACTACGGCCCCTGACGTCTCTGGGGCCAACGTCCTGACTTTC. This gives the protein CATTAPDVSGANVLTF.

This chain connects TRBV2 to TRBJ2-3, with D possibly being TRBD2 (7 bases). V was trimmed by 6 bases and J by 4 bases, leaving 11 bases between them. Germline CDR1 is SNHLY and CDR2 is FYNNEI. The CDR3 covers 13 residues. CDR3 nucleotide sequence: TGTGCCAGCAGGGAGGGGGGGGCAGATACGCAGTATTTT. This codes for CASREGGADTQYF.

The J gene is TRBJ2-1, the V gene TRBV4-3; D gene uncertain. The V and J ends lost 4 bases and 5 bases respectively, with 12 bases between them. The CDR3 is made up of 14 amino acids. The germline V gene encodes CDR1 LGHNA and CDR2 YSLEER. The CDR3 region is CASSREWTDNEQFF. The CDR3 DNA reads TGCGCCAGCAGCCGAGAGTGGACCGACAATGAGCAGTTCTTC.

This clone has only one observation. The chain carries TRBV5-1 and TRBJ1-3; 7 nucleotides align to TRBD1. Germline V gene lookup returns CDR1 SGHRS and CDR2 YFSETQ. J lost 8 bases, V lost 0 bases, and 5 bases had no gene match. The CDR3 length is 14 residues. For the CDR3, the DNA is TGCGCCAGCAGCTTGGGCGAAGGGACAGACACCATATATTTT. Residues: CASSLGEGTDTIYF.

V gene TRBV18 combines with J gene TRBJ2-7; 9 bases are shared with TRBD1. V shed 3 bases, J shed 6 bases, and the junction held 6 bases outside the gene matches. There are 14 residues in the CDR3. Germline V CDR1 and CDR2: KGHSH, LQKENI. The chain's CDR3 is CASSPGQGGFEQYF. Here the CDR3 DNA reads TGTGCCAGCTCACCGGGACAGGGAGGTTTCGAGCAGTACTTC.

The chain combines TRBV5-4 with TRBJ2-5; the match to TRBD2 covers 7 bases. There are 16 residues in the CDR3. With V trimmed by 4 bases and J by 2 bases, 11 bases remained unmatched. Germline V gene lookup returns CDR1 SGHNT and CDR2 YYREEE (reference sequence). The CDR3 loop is CASSPGEGRDQETQYF. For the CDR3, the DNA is TGTGCCAGCAGCCCCGGGGAGGGCAGGGATCAAGAGACCCAGTACTTC.

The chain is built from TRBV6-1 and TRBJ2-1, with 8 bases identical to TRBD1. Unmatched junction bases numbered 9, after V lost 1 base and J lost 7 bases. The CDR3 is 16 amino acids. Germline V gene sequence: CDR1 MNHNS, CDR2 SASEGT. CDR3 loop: CASSEGGTGVMNEQFF. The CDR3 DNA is TGTGCCAGCAGTGAAGGGGGGACAGGAGTCATGAATGAGCAGTTCTTC.

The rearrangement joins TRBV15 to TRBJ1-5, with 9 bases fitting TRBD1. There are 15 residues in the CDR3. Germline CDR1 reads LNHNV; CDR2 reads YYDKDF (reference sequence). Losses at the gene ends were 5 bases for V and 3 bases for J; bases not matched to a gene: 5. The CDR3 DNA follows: TGTGCCACCAGCGCCGGACAGGGGAACAATCAGCCCCAGCATTTT. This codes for CATSAGQGNNQPQHF.

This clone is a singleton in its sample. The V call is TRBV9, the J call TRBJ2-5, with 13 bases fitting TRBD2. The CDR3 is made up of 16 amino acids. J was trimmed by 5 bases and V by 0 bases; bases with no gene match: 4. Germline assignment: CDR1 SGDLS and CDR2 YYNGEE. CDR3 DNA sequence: TGTGCCAGCAGCGTAGGGGGACTAGCGGGAATGGAGACCCAGTACTTC. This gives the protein CASSVGGLAGMETQYF.

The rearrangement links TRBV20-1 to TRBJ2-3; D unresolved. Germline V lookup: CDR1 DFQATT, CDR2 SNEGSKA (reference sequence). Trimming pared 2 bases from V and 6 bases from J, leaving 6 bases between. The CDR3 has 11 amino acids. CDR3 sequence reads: CSARHRDTQYF. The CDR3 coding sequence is TGCAGTGCTAGACACCGTGATACGCAGTATTTT.

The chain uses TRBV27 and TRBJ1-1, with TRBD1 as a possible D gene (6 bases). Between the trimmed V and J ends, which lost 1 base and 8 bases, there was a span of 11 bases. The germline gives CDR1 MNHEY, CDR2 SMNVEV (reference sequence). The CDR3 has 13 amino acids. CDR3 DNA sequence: TGTGCCAGCAGTTTATTGACCGGGACAGAAGCTTTCTTT. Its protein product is CASSLLTGTEAFF.

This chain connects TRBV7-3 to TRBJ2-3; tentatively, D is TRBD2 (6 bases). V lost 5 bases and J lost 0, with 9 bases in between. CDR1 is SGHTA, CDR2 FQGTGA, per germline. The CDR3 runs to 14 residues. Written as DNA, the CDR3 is TGTGCCAGCAGCGACGGGACTAGCACAGATACGCAGTATTTT. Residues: CASSDGTSTDTQYF.

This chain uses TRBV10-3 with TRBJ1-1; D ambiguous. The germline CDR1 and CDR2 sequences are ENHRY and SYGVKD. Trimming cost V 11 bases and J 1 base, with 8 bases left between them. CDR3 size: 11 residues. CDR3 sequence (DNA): TGTGCCTCGGAGGGGAACACTGAAGCTTTCTTT. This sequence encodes CASEGNTEAFF.